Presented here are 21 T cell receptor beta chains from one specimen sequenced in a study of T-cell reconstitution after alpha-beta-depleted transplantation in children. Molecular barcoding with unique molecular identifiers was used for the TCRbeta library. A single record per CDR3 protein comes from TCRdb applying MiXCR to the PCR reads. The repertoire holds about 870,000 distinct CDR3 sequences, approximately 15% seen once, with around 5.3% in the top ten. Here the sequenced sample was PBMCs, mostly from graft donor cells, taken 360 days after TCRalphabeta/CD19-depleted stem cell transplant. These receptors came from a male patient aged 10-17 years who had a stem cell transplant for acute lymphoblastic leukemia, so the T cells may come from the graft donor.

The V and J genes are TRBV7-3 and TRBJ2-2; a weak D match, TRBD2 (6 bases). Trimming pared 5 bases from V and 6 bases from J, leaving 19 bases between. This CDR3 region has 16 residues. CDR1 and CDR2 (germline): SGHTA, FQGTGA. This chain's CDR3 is CASSPRLVRGAGELFF. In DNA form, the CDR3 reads TGTGCCAGCAGCCCCCGACTAGTCCGGGGTGCCGGGGAGCTGTTTTTT. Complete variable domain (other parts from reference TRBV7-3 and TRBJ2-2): GAGVSQTPSNKVTEKGKYVELRCDPISGHTALYWYRQSLGQGPEFLIYFQGTGAADDSGLPNDRFFAVRPEGSVSTLKIQRTERGDSAVYLCASSPRLVRGAGELFFGEGSRLTVL.

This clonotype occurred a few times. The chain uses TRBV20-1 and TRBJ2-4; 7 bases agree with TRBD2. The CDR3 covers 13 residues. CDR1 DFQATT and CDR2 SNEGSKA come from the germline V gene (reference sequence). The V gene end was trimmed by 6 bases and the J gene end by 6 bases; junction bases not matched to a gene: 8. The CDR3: CSAPLREINIQYF. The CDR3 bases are TGCAGTGCCCCCCTGCGGGAGATAAACATTCAGTACTTC.

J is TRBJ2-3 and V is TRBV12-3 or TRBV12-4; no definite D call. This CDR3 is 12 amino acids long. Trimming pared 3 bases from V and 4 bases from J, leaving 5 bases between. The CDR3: CASSFAPDTQYF. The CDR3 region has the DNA TGTGCCAGCAGTTTCGCACCAGATACGCAGTATTTT.

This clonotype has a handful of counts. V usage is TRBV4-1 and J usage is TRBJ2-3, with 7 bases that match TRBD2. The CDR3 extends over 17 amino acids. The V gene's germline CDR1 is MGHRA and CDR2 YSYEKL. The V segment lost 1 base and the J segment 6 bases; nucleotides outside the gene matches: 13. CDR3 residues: CASSQVGREKLGDTQYF. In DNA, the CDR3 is TGCGCCAGCAGCCAAGTGGGGCGGGAGAAGCTGGGGGATACGCAGTATTTT.

The CDR3 bases are TGTGCCAGCAGCTTTTTTGATACGGGAGATACGCAGTATTTT. It codes for CASSFFDTGDTQYF. The rearrangement uses TRBV7-3 and TRBJ2-3, with D unresolved. V was clipped by 3 bases and J by 5 bases, with 12 bases between them. This CDR3 has 14 amino acids. CDR1 SGHTA and CDR2 FQGTGA come from the germline V gene.

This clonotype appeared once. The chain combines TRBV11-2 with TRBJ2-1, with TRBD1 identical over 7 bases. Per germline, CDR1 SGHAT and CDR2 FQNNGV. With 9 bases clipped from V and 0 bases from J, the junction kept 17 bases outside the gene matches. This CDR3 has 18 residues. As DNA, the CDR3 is TGTGCCAGGAGGACAGGAGACCTCTTCCTAAGCTCCTACAATGAGCAGTTCTTC. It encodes CARRTGDLFLSSYNEQFF.

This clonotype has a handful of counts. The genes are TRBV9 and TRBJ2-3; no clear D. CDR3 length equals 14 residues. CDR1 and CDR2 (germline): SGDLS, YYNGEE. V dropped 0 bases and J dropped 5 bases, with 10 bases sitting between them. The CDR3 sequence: CASSVVPGIDTQYF. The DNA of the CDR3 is TGTGCCAGCAGCGTAGTTCCTGGAATAGATACGCAGTATTTT.

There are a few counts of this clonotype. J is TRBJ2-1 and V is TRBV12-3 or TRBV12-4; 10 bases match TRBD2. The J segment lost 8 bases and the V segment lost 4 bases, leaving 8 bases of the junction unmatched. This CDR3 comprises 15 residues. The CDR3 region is CASSYIAGGSYEQFF. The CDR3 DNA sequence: TGTGCCAGCAGTTATATAGCGGGAGGTTCGTATGAGCAGTTCTTC.

The CDR3 bases are TGCAGTGCTGCCGGGACTAGTGTCTTCGAGCAGTACTTC. Translated: CSAAGTSVFEQYF. This chain uses TRBV20-1 with TRBJ2-7, with 8 bases lining up with TRBD2. The CDR3 runs 13 residues. V was pared by 5 bases and J by 6 bases, with 9 bases of the junction left unmatched. CDR1 and CDR2 (germline): DFQATT, SNEGSKA (reference sequence).

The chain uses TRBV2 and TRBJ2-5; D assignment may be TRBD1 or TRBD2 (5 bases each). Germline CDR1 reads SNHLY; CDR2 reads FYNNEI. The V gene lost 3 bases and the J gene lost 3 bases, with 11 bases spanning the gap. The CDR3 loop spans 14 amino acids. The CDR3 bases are TGTGCCAGCAGTGACGGGGCAGGGAAAGAGACCCAGTACTTC. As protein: CASSDGAGKETQYF.

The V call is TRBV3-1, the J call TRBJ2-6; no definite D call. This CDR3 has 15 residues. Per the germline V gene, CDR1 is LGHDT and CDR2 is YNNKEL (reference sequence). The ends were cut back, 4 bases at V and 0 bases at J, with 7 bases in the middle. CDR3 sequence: CASSRKASGANVLTF. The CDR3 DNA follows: TGTGCCAGCAGCCGAAAAGCCTCTGGGGCCAACGTCCTGACTTTC.

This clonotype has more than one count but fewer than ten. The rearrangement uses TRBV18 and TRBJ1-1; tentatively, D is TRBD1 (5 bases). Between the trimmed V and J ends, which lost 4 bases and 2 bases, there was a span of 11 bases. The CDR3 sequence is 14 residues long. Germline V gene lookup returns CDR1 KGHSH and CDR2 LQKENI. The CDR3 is CASSRYQGNTEAFF. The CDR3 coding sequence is TGTGCCAGCTCACGGTATCAGGGCAACACTGAAGCTTTCTTT. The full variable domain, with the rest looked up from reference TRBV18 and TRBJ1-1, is NAGVMQNPRHLVRRRGQEARLRCSPMKGHSHVYWYRQLPEEGLKFMVYLQKENIIDESGMPKERFSAEFPKEGPSILRIQQVVRGDSAAYFCASSRYQGNTEAFFGQGTRLTVV.

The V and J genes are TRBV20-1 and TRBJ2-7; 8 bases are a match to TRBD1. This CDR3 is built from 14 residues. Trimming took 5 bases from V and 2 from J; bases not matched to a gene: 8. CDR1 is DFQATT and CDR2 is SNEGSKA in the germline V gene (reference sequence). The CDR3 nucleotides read TGCAGTGCTTATCGGACAGGGCTAACCTACGAGCAGTACTTC. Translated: CSAYRTGLTYEQYF.

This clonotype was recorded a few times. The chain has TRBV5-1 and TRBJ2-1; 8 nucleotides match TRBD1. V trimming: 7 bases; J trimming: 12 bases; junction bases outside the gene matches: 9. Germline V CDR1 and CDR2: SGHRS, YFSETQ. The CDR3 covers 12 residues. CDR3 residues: CASYPGQGGQFF. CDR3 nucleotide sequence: TGCGCCAGCTACCCCGGACAGGGCGGGCAGTTCTTC.

CDR3 coding DNA: TGCGCCAGCAGTCAATCGTCATGGCAGATGGGTTCACCCCTCCACTTT. Translation: CASSQSSWQMGSPLHF. V gene TRBV23-1 combines with J gene TRBJ1-6; D remains unclear. TRBV23-1 is labeled an ORF, and its function is uncertain. The V gene lost 0 bases and the J gene lost 9 bases, with 15 bases spanning the gap. The CDR3 covers 16 residues.

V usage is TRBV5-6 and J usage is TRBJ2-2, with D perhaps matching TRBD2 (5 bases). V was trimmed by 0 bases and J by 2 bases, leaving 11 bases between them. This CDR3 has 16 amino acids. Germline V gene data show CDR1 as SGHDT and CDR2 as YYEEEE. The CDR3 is CASSLVDSANTGELFF. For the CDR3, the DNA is TGTGCCAGCAGCTTGGTAGATAGCGCAAACACCGGGGAGCTGTTTTTT. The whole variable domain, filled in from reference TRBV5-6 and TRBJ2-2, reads DAGVTQSPTHLIKTRGQQVTLRCSPKSGHDTVSWYQQALGQGPQFIFQYYEEEERQRGNFPDRFSGHQFPNYSSELNVNALLLGDSALYLCASSLVDSANTGELFFGEGSRLTVL.

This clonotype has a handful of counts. The CDR3 is CASSRLVAGELFF. The CDR3, as DNA: TGTGCCAGCAGTCGACTAGTTGCCGGGGAGCTGTTTTTT. The chain links TRBV2 to TRBJ2-2, with D perhaps TRBD2 (6 bases). This CDR3 is built from 13 residues. Germline-derived CDR1 and CDR2 are SNHLY and FYNNEI. Trimming removed 5 bases at V and 6 bases at J, with 10 bases between.

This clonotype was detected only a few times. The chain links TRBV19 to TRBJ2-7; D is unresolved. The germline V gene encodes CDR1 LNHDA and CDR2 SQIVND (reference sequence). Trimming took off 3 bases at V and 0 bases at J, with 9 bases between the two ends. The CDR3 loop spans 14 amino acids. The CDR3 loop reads CASSIDLSSYEQYF. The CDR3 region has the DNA TGTGCCAGTAGTATCGACTTAAGCTCCTACGAGCAGTACTTC.

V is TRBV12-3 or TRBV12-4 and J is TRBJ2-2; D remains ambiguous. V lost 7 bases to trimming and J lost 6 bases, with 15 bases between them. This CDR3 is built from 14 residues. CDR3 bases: TGTGCCAGCACCCCCGGACGTGGTCCCGGGGAGCTGTTTTTT. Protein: CASTPGRGPGELFF.

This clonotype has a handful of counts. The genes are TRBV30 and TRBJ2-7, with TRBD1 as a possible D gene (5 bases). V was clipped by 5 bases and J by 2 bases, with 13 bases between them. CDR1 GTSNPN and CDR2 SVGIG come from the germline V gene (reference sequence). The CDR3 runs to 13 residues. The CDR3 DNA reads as TGTGCCTGGGTCGACAGAGGAACCTACGAGCAGTACTTC. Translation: CAWVDRGTYEQYF.

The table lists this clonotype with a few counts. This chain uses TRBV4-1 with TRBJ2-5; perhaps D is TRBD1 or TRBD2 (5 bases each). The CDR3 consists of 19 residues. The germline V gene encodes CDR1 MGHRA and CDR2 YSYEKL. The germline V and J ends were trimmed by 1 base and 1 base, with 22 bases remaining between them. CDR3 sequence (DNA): TGCGCCAGCAGCCAAGGAGAACAGGACTGGCGAGCGCGCCAAGAGACCCAGTACTTC. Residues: CASSQGEQDWRARQETQYF.